One sample yielded the 16 T cell receptor beta chains listed below, sequenced in a study of immune aging and cytomegalovirus after organ transplant. This sample's time point: five sample-tagged time points from pre-transplant (day -1) to day 368 post-transplant, pooled. A microwell BD Rhapsody targeted mRNA and AbSeq workflow captured the cells and built the libraries. TCRdb reprocessed the single-cell sequencing reads via MiXCR and lists one record per CDR3 protein. This sample carries approximately 22,000 distinct CDR3 sequences, more than 35% of them seen once, and the ten largest clones take around a quarter. No antigens are known for them. Sequences were derived from CMV peptide-activated CD4+ and CD8+ T cells sorted from blood, sampled at five time points, pooled. Subset given: sorted CD8+CD137+ and CD4+CD154+ T cells after more than 9 h CMV IE-1 peptide stimulation. These receptors all stem from a female donor who had a heart transplant and CMV viremia.

The genes are TRBV19 and TRBJ1-1; D gene uncertain. V lost 4 bases to trimming and J lost 0 bases, with 15 bases between them. Germline CDR1 reads LNHDA; CDR2 reads SQIVND (reference sequence). This CDR3 has 16 residues. CDR3 sequence (DNA): TGTGCCAGTAGTAATTGGATGTCACAGATGAACACTGAAGCTTTCTTT. It translates to CASSNWMSQMNTEAFF.

This clonotype was observed many times. V gene TRBV6-1 combines with J gene TRBJ2-7; either TRBD1 or TRBD2 may fit D (6 bases each). CDR1 is MNHNS and CDR2 is SASEGT in the germline V gene. The ends were cut back, 6 bases at V and 0 bases at J, with 21 bases in the middle. The CDR3 loop spans 17 amino acids. In DNA, the CDR3 is TGTGCCAGCAGCCCGGAGGAGGGGGGAGTTTACTCCTACGAGCAGTACTTC. Translating gives CASSPEEGGVYSYEQYF.

This clonotype was seen more than once but under ten times. In DNA, the CDR3 is TGTGCCAGCTCATCCGAAGTGGGAGGGCCGAAGGATACGCAGTATTTT. It yields the protein CASSSEVGGPKDTQYF. V and J are TRBV18 and TRBJ2-3; 7 nucleotides match TRBD2. Germline V gene data show CDR1 as KGHSH and CDR2 as LQKENI. Trimming at V came to 5 bases and at J to 6 bases, leaving 14 bases not matched to a gene. The CDR3 consists of 16 residues.

The chain has TRBV5-1 and TRBJ1-2; TRBD1 might be the D (5 bases). The CDR3 covers 15 residues. Per the germline V gene, CDR1 is SGHRS and CDR2 is YFSETQ. V lost 1 base and J lost 3, with 13 bases in between. CDR3 DNA: TGCGCCAGCAGCTTGAGGCCAGGGCCCCACTATGGCTACACCTTC. Translating gives CASSLRPGPHYGYTF.

This chain uses TRBV29-1 with TRBJ2-1; 8 nucleotides line up with TRBD1. Germline loops: CDR1 SQVTM, CDR2 ANQGSEA. The CDR3 runs 14 residues. Trimming cost V 4 bases and J 7 bases; bases outside gene matches: 9. The CDR3 is CSVGHRGVINEQFF. In DNA, the CDR3 is TGCAGCGTTGGTCACAGGGGGGTAATAAATGAGCAGTTCTTC.

This clonotype was detected many times. This clone may be a read error of a much larger clone one base away. The chain recombines TRBV20-1 with TRBJ1-1; unclear D gene. This CDR3 has 13 residues. CDR1 and CDR2 (germline): DFQATT, SNEGSKA (reference sequence). The ends were cut back, 0 bases at V and 6 bases at J, with 11 bases in the middle. Here the CDR3 reads CSAREFESAEAFF. CDR3 sequence (DNA): TGCAGTGCTAGAGAATTTGAGAGCGCTGAAGCTTTCTTT.

This clonotype has only one observation. This chain links TRBV6-5 with TRBJ2-2, with a possible D match to TRBD2 (6 bases). V was clipped by 0 bases and J by 7 bases, with 12 bases between them. Germline V gene data show CDR1 as MNHEY and CDR2 as SVGAGI. The CDR3 has 15 amino acids. CDR3 region: CASSYSIREDGELFF. In nucleotides, the CDR3 is TGTGCCAGCAGTTACTCCATTAGGGAGGACGGGGAGCTGTTTTTT.

The V and J genes are TRBV7-2 and TRBJ1-2, with D possibly being TRBD1 (6 bases). This CDR3 comprises 14 residues. V dropped 5 bases and J dropped 4 bases, with 14 bases sitting between them. CDR1 is SGHTA and CDR2 is FQGNSA in the germline V gene. This chain's CDR3 is CASSLTGTFYGYTF. The CDR3 nucleotides read TGTGCCAGCAGCCTAACAGGGACTTTCTATGGCTACACCTTC.

The sample holds one count of this clonotype. The chain joins TRBV7-2 to TRBJ1-1, with TRBD1 identical over 7 bases. The CDR3 consists of 14 residues. CDR1 and CDR2 from the germline V gene are SGHTA and FQGNSA. The trim removed 5 bases at V and 1 base at J, leaving 4 bases unmatched. The CDR3 coding sequence is TGTGCCAGCAGCCTCCACAGGGGGAACACTGAAGCTTTCTTT. Its translation is CASSLHRGNTEAFF.

This chain joins TRBV6-5 and TRBJ2-7; TRBD1 aligns across 9 bases. The CDR3 has 14 amino acids. CDR1 and CDR2 from the germline V gene are MNHEY and SVGAGI. With V trimmed by 2 bases and J by 6 bases, 5 bases remained unmatched. In DNA form, the CDR3 reads TGTGCCAGCAGTTACGGGACAGGGACGGGCGAGCAGTACTTC. Protein sequence: CASSYGTGTGEQYF.

This clonotype was counted a few times. The chain combines TRBV20-1 with TRBJ2-3; 8 bases match TRBD1. J lost 4 bases, V lost 5 bases, and 8 bases had no gene match. The CDR3 is 14 residues long. The germline V gene encodes CDR1 DFQATT and CDR2 SNEGSKA (reference sequence). This CDR3 is CSAYRGNAPDTQYF. CDR3 sequence (DNA): TGCAGTGCTTACAGGGGGAACGCACCAGATACGCAGTATTTT.

Ten or more counts support this clonotype. This rearrangement joins TRBV20-1 to TRBJ2-2; 12 nucleotides agree with TRBD1. From germline, CDR1 is DFQATT and CDR2 SNEGSKA (reference sequence). The CDR3 loop spans 15 amino acids. The ends lost 5 bases at V and 6 bases at J; junction bases unmatched: 7. This CDR3 reads CSALKGQGAAGELFF. CDR3 DNA: TGCAGTGCTCTTAAGGGACAGGGGGCCGCCGGGGAGCTGTTTTTT.

In its sample, this clonotype was seen many times. The chain recombines TRBV4-1 with TRBJ2-7; D perhaps matches TRBD2 (5 bases). Germline CDR1 reads MGHRA; CDR2 reads YSYEKL. V gave up 6 bases and J gave up 3 bases, with 12 bases separating them. The CDR3 covers 13 residues. This chain's CDR3 is CASSPEGDYEQYF. CDR3 DNA sequence: TGCGCCAGCAGTCCAGAGGGCGACTACGAGCAGTACTTC.

J is TRBJ2-1 and V is TRBV5-5, with 9 bases identical to TRBD1. The CDR3 is 15 residues long. Germline V gives CDR1 SGHKS, CDR2 YYEKEE (reference sequence). V lost 3 bases to trimming and J lost 7 bases; unmatched junction nucleotides: 8. In DNA form, the CDR3 reads TGTGCCAGCAGCTCCACCGGGACAGGGTTGAATGAGCAGTTCTTC. It yields the protein CASSSTGTGLNEQFF.

This clonotype is labeled as medium-sized. This chain links TRBV5-6 with TRBJ2-1; 10 bases agree with TRBD1. The J segment lost 7 bases and the V segment lost 4 bases, leaving 2 bases of the junction unmatched. There are 13 residues in the CDR3. Germline values: CDR1 SGHDT, CDR2 YYEEEE. CDR3 in DNA: TGTGCCAGCAGCCGGACAGGGGGTAATGAGCAGTTCTTC. This encodes CASSRTGGNEQFF. Complete variable domain (other parts from reference TRBV5-6 and TRBJ2-1): DAGVTQSPTHLIKTRGQQVTLRCSPKSGHDTVSWYQQALGQGPQFIFQYYEEEERQRGNFPDRFSGHQFPNYSSELNVNALLLGDSALYLCASSRTGGNEQFFGPGTRLTVL.

This clonotype was seen more than once but under ten times. A read error may account for a junction end that differs from germline. V is TRBV7-8 and J is TRBJ2-3; 8 bases align to TRBD1. Germline V gene sequence: CDR1 SGHVS, CDR2 FQNEAQ. This CDR3 region has 14 residues. The DNA for the CDR3 is TGCGCCAGCAGCTGGACAGGGATGACAGATACGCAGTATTTT. Translated: CASSWTGMTDTQYF.